The source of this T cell receptor beta chain is a study of metastatic and nonmetastatic thyroid tumors. Across the study: For malignant and benign thyroid patients, tumor or nodule tissue and blood were the sources whose repertoires were compared. Findings of the study overall: When malignant thyroid tumors were compared with benign nodules, TCR beta diversity was reportedly significantly higher in the malignant tumors. This held in both blood and tumor samples.

Ahead of thyroid surgery, no patient had received treatment of any kind. A note on this clone: The antigen is unknown.

Source study methods: Using the CDR3 differences seen across clinicopathological groups, the authors built a distant-metastasis classifier for papillary thyroid cancer, which was meant to discriminate distant-metastatic patients. TCRdb re-processed the PCR reads through MiXCR. TCRdb, rather than the study authors, made the V and J calls. The data show around 22,000 clones, approximately 35% seen once. This receptor was taken from a male donor with papillary thyroid cancer or a benign thyroid nodule (not recorded which). Some clones in this sample may be carry-over from other donors' samples. The sequencing sample was made of blood.

CDR3 loop: CSARPRGQGGNSPLHF. The CDR3 nucleotides read TGCAGTGCTAGACCACGGGGACAGGGGGGGAATTCACCCCTCCACTTT. The V call is TRBV20-1, the J call TRBJ1-6; 11 bases agree with TRBD1. The V gene's germline CDR1 is DFQATT and CDR2 SNEGSKA (reference sequence). The J segment lost 7 bases and the V segment lost 2 bases, leaving 7 bases of the junction unmatched. The CDR3 consists of 16 residues.